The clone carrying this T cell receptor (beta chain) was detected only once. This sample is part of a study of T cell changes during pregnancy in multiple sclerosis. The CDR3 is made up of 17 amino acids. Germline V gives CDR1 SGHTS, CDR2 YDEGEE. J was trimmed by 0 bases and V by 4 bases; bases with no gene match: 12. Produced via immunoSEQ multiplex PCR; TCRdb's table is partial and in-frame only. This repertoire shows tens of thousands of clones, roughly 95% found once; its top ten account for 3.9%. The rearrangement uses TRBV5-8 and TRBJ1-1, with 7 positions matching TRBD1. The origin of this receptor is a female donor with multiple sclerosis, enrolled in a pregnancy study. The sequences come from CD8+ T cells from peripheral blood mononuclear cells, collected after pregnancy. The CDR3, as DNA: TGTGCCAGCAGCCCCGGGACAGCCCGACTCTTGAACACTGAAGCTTTCTTT. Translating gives CASSPGTARLLNTEAFF.